One and the same sample provided the 26 T cell receptor beta chains below, sequenced in a study of spatial heterogeneity in lung cancer. Study-wide findings and caveats: The study found that expanded intratumoral alpha and beta TCR counts tracked tumor mutation counts.

TCRdb used MiXCR to reprocess the 5' RACE reads, holding one entry per CDR3 protein. The table has 15,000 to 20,000 distinct CDR3 sequences, about 6% seen once; the top ten hold about 3.5%. These TCRs are of unknown antigen specificity. As for time point: sample taken at primary tumor resection. Sequenced material: lung tumor tissue, taken at surgery. The origin of the receptors is a female donor with early-stage non-small cell lung cancer.

This clonotype was counted many times. V and J are TRBV7-2 and TRBJ2-3; D tentatively reads TRBD1 or TRBD2 (5 bases each). The CDR3 length is 16 residues. Trimming cost V 6 bases and J 3 bases, with 19 bases left between them. Germline CDR1 is SGHTA and CDR2 is FQGNSA. The CDR3 nucleotides read TGTGCCAGCAGGTATCGGAGGACAAGCTTAACAGATACGCAGTATTTT. Encoded protein: CASRYRRTSLTDTQYF.

This clonotype was counted at least ten times. The chain joins TRBV12-3 or TRBV12-4 to TRBJ2-3; D uncertain. Deletions cut 3 bases from V and 3 bases from J, with 10 bases between. CDR3 length equals 14 residues. CDR3 protein: CASSFGRLTDTQYF. The CDR3 DNA reads as TGTGCCAGCAGTTTTGGCCGACTGACAGATACGCAGTATTTT.

This clonotype was seen repeatedly, ten times or more. The rearrangement joins TRBV28 to TRBJ1-2, with D uncertain. CDR1 and CDR2 (germline): MDHEN, SYDVKM. V gave up 3 bases and J gave up 4 bases, with 12 bases separating them. This CDR3 region has 14 residues. This CDR3 is CASSFRTLVYGYTF. Written as DNA, the CDR3 is TGTGCCAGCAGTTTCCGGACTCTTGTCTATGGCTACACCTTC.

The CDR3 here is CASSLEGPRGTEAFF. In DNA, the CDR3 is TGTGCCAGCAGCTTAGAAGGACCCCGTGGGACTGAAGCTTTCTTT. The chain links TRBV11-2 to TRBJ1-1; D not certain. CDR1 is SGHAT, CDR2 FQNNGV, per germline. Trimming removed 0 bases at V and 5 bases at J, with 13 bases between. CDR3 length: 15 residues.

By proportion, this clonotype is medium-sized. The chain couples TRBV6-2 or TRBV6-3 to TRBJ1-2; D is perhaps TRBD1 (5 bases). CDR3 length: 13 residues. Germline assignment: CDR1 MNHEY and CDR2 SVGEGT. V was shortened by 4 bases and J by 7 bases, with 13 bases between the two germline ends. CDR3 DNA: TGTGCCAGCAGTTGGACACCCCCGCTTGGCTACACCTTC. Translating gives CASSWTPPLGYTF.

This clonotype was picked up many times. The chain recombines TRBV28 with TRBJ2-5, with a weak D call TRBD2 (5 bases). CDR1 is MDHEN and CDR2 is SYDVKM in the germline V gene. V was cut by 7 bases and J by 7 bases, with 13 bases left in between. This CDR3 is 12 amino acids long. Written as DNA, the CDR3 is TGTGCCAGCACCAAGGATAGCGTGACCCAGTACTTC. This codes for CASTKDSVTQYF.

The V gene is TRBV4-3, the J gene TRBJ2-6; D uncertain. The V gene lost 1 base and the J gene lost 1 base, with 8 bases spanning the gap. From germline, CDR1 is LGHNA and CDR2 YSLEER. The length of the CDR3 is 16 residues. The CDR3 loop is CASSQADISGANVLTF. DNA for the CDR3: TGCGCCAGCAGCCAAGCCGACATATCTGGGGCCAACGTCCTGACTTTC.

In this sample, this clonotype turned up a few times. The V call is TRBV5-1, the J call TRBJ2-1; D uncertain. Trimming removed 4 bases at V and 10 bases at J, with 9 bases between. CDR3 length equals 11 residues. Germline V lookup: CDR1 SGHRS, CDR2 YFSETQ. CDR3 sequence reads: CASSEAREQFF. In DNA form, the CDR3 reads TGCGCCAGCAGCGAGGCCCGAGAGCAGTTCTTC.

At least ten counts were recorded for this clonotype. CDR3: CASSLDRGRDEQYF. The CDR3 DNA follows: TGTGCCAGCAGCCTGGACAGGGGCAGAGACGAGCAGTACTTC. The chain is built from TRBV7-2 and TRBJ2-7; 9 bases align to TRBD1. J was trimmed by 5 bases and V by 5 bases; bases with no gene match: 7. CDR1 and CDR2 from the germline V gene are SGHTA and FQGNSA. This CDR3 region has 14 residues.

This clonotype was recorded at least ten times. V and J are TRBV27 and TRBJ1-6, with D tentatively TRBD1 (6 bases). The V end was cut by 6 bases, the J end by 6 bases, with 12 bases between. Germline CDR1 MNHEY, CDR2 SMNVEV (reference sequence). The length of the CDR3 is 14 residues. The CDR3 is CASRQGRTNSPLHF. CDR3 sequence (DNA): TGTGCCAGCAGGCAGGGGAGAACTAATTCACCCCTCCACTTT.

This clonotype came up many times. V is TRBV20-1 and J is TRBJ2-3; 9 bases are shared with TRBD2. This CDR3 has 15 residues. Germline V CDR1 and CDR2: DFQATT, SNEGSKA (reference sequence). The V segment lost 7 bases and the J segment 2 bases; nucleotides outside the gene matches: 10. This CDR3 reads CSGRDAGGTTDTQYF. For the CDR3, the DNA is TGCAGTGGAAGGGATGCGGGAGGGACCACAGATACGCAGTATTTT.

This clonotype came up many times. The chain combines TRBV28 with TRBJ2-1; 12 bases are shared with TRBD2. The V gene's germline CDR1 is MDHEN and CDR2 SYDVKM. The CDR3 contains 15 residues. Trimming removed 4 bases from V and 5 bases from J; junction bases left unmatched: 3. The CDR3: CASSSTSGSHNEQFF. The CDR3, as DNA: TGTGCCAGCAGTTCGACTAGCGGGAGCCACAATGAGCAGTTCTTC.

This clonotype was observed many times. The V call is TRBV7-8, the J call TRBJ2-5; D gene uncertain. V lost 3 bases to trimming and J lost 5 bases, with 16 bases between them. Looked up from germline, CDR1 is SGHVS and CDR2 is FQNEAQ. The CDR3 runs to 15 residues. CDR3 amino acids: CASSFSHRTRETQYF. Here the CDR3 DNA reads TGTGCCAGCAGCTTCTCCCATCGAACCAGGGAGACCCAGTACTTC.

The chain recombines TRBV27 with TRBJ1-6; D is unclear. V lost 6 bases and J 8 bases, leaving 14 bases between the germline ends. Per germline, CDR1 MNHEY and CDR2 SMNVEV (reference sequence). The CDR3 runs to 14 residues. This CDR3 is CASRQTRYDSPLHF. In DNA, the CDR3 is TGTGCCAGCAGACAGACACGTTATGATTCACCCCTCCACTTT.

The sample holds many counts of this clonotype. The J gene is TRBJ1-5, the V gene TRBV6-1, with no clear D. The CDR3 is 14 amino acids. Trimming removed 5 bases from V and 0 bases from J, with 8 bases in between. Germline assignment: CDR1 MNHNS and CDR2 SASEGT. This CDR3 reads CASSREVSNQPQHF. The CDR3 DNA reads TGTGCCAGCAGTCGTGAGGTTAGCAATCAGCCCCAGCATTTT.

The chain is built from TRBV7-9 and TRBJ1-1; tentatively, D is TRBD1 (5 bases). CDR3 length: 12 amino acids. V was trimmed by 2 bases and J by 8 bases, leaving 9 bases between them. CDR1 and CDR2 from the germline V gene are SEHNR and FQNEAQ (reference sequence). The CDR3 DNA reads as TGTGCCAGCAGCTTAAGCAACAGGGAAGCTTTCTTT. Residues: CASSLSNREAFF. Full variable domain (missing parts from reference TRBV7-9 and TRBJ1-1): DTGVSQNPRHKITKRGQNVTFRCDPISEHNRLYWYRQTLGQGPEFLTYFQNEAQLEKSRLLSDRFSAERPKGSFSTLEIQRTEQGDSAMYLCASSLSNREAFFGQGTRLTVV.

By its share, this clonotype is medium-sized. This chain uses TRBV12-3 or TRBV12-4 with TRBJ1-3; D ambiguous. Deletions cut 7 bases from V and 0 bases from J, with 10 bases between. The CDR3 totals 14 residues. The chain's CDR3 is CASIGLSSGNTIYF. The CDR3 region has the DNA TGTGCCAGCATCGGACTCTCCTCTGGAAACACCATATATTTT.

This clonotype appeared many times. The CDR3 region has the DNA TGCAGCGTTGAGCGCGGGACAGGGTTCAGTGAGCAGTTCTTC. Its translation is CSVERGTGFSEQFF. The chain couples TRBV29-1 to TRBJ2-1, with 9 bases fitting TRBD1. V trimming: 3 bases; J trimming: 9 bases; junction bases outside the gene matches: 9. Germline CDR1 reads SQVTM; CDR2 reads ANQGSEA. The CDR3 is 14 amino acids.

Many counts were recorded for this clonotype. This chain joins TRBV2 and TRBJ1-1; D remains unclear. Trimming pared 8 bases from V and 7 bases from J, leaving 14 bases between. The germline gives CDR1 SNHLY, CDR2 FYNNEI. The CDR3 consists of 12 residues. CDR3 sequence reads: CASLALGIEAFF. As DNA, the CDR3 is TGTGCCAGCCTGGCTCTCGGGATTGAAGCTTTCTTT. The full variable domain, its missing parts supplied by reference TRBV2 and TRBJ1-1, is EPEVTQTPSHQVTQMGQEVILRCVPISNHLYFYWYRQILGQKVEFLVSFYNNEISEKSEIFDDQFSVERPDGSNFTLKIRSTKLEDSAMYFCASLALGIEAFFGQGTRLTVV.

In its sample, this clonotype was seen many times. The chain recombines TRBV5-1 with TRBJ1-2; 7 bases are shared with TRBD1. The V gene's germline CDR1 is SGHRS and CDR2 YFSETQ. V trimming: 4 bases; J trimming: 0 bases; junction bases outside the gene matches: 6. The CDR3 is 15 amino acids. CDR3 sequence: CASSPAGGANYGYTF. CDR3 DNA: TGCGCCAGCAGCCCGGCAGGGGGAGCTAACTATGGCTACACCTTC.

This clonotype occurred many times. The rearrangement links TRBV7-2 to TRBJ2-7; 9 positions match TRBD2. This CDR3 is built from 18 residues. V was pared by 4 bases and J by 7 bases, with 20 bases of the junction left unmatched. Germline V gene lookup returns CDR1 SGHTA and CDR2 FQGNSA. The CDR3 region has the DNA TGTGCCAGCAGCTCCTATCGCGCGGGAGGGCCTCTCGATTTTGAGCAGTACTTC. This codes for CASSSYRAGGPLDFEQYF.

This clonotype was seen ten or more times. The rearrangement joins TRBV6-5 to TRBJ1-4; D is unresolved. This CDR3 comprises 14 residues. The V and J ends lost 7 bases and 0 bases respectively, with 9 bases between them. CDR1 MNHEY and CDR2 SVGAGI come from the germline V gene. This CDR3 is CASKRVSTNEKLFF. The CDR3 region has the DNA TGTGCCAGCAAGAGGGTTTCAACTAATGAAAAACTGTTTTTT.

This clonotype has at least ten counts. The chain couples TRBV6-4 to TRBJ2-1; 14 bases fit TRBD2. V lost 4 bases and J lost 4; bases outside the gene matches: 3. CDR3 length: 16 amino acids. In germline, CDR1 is MRHNA, CDR2 SNTAGT. CDR3 sequence (DNA): TGTGCCAGCAGTGGGACTAGCGGGAGGAATTACAATGAGCAGTTCTTC. It encodes CASSGTSGRNYNEQFF.

This clonotype has at least ten counts. The chain joins TRBV6-6 to TRBJ2-3; 7 nucleotides match TRBD2. Germline loops: CDR1 MNHNY, CDR2 SVGAGI (reference sequence). The V gene end was trimmed by 2 bases and the J gene end by 4 bases; junction bases not matched to a gene: 6. CDR3 size: 15 residues. CDR3 protein: CASSYRLASADTQYF. DNA of the CDR3: TGTGCCAGCAGTTACCGACTAGCTAGCGCAGATACGCAGTATTTT.

This clonotype has only a few counts. The gene calls are TRBV7-2 and TRBJ2-6; D unclear. The CDR3 spans 15 residues. The germline gives CDR1 SGHTA, CDR2 FQGNSA. V was clipped by 1 base and J by 2 bases, with 6 bases between them. The DNA for the CDR3 is TGTGCCAGCAGCTTAGTAAAGCCTGGGGCCAACGTCCTGACTTTC. It codes for CASSLVKPGANVLTF.

This clonotype was detected ten times or more. V is TRBV29-1 and J is TRBJ2-7; 7 nucleotides align to TRBD1. This CDR3 spans 15 amino acids. J was trimmed by 1 base and V by 4 bases; bases with no gene match: 10. CDR1 is SQVTM, CDR2 ANQGSEA, per germline. CDR3 bases: TGCAGCGTTGGGGACAGCGAAAGTTCTTCCTACGAGCAGTACTTC. Encoded protein: CSVGDSESSSYEQYF.